The 2 T cell receptor beta chains listed next were all sequenced from one sample in a study of cytomegalovirus exposure and HLA in healthy donors. Primers included in the PCR were 60 Vbeta and 13 Jbeta primers. Some clones are missing from TCRdb's copy, which holds only in-frame ones; the method was immunoSEQ multiplex PCR. The sample lists some 160,000 clones, around 80% seen once, with roughly 0.64% in the top ten. The sample taken for sequencing was PBMCs. These receptors were taken from a woman in her thirties or forties in good health and CMV-seronegative.

This chain connects TRBV6-1 to TRBJ2-3, with D possibly matching TRBD2 (5 bases). Germline V gives CDR1 MNHNS, CDR2 SASEGT. V lost 7 bases and J 0 bases, leaving 11 bases between the germline ends. The CDR3 is 14 residues long. The CDR3 DNA reads as TGTGCCAGCACCCCCGGGATAAGCACAGATACGCAGTATTTT. This sequence encodes CASTPGISTDTQYF.

This clone was seen only once. The chain employs TRBV6-1 and TRBJ2-2, with D unresolved. From germline, CDR1 is MNHNS and CDR2 SASEGT. The CDR3 extends over 14 amino acids. V dropped 7 bases and J dropped 1 base, with 10 bases sitting between them. CDR3 bases: TGTGCCAGCAATTGGGCCTGGAACACCGGGGAGCTGTTTTTT. Translated: CASNWAWNTGELFF.